This entry lists 7 T cell receptor beta chains sequenced from one sample in a study of blood T cells in healthy people across ages. For the second PCR, which ran for roughly 6 to 12 cycles, a sample-barcoded 5' primer and a J-beta primer mix were used. MiXCR was run by TCRdb on the 5' RACE reads, yielding one entry per CDR3 protein. The data hold hundreds of thousands of distinct CDR3 sequences, with around 43% observed a single time. Sequenced input: blood. These receptors were obtained from a man older than 75 in good health.

As concerns this clonotype: Sequence at one end of the junction differs from germline and may be a read error. The chain recombines TRBV6-2 or TRBV6-3 with TRBJ2-3; D call uncertain. Germline V gene sequence: CDR1 MNHEY, CDR2 SVGEGT. The length of the CDR3 is 17 residues. CDR3 amino acids: CARSYSVAGAYTDTQYF. DNA of the CDR3: TGTGCCCGCAGTTACAGTGTGGCAGGAGCATACACAGATACGCAGTATTTT.

The genes are TRBV20-1 and TRBJ2-1, with 8 bases lining up with TRBD1. With the DNA end fitting TRBJ2-7 better, the J assignment may be wrong. Germline lookup yields CDR1 DFQATT and CDR2 SNEGSKA (reference sequence). The CDR3 has 18 amino acids. CDR3 sequence reads: CSARDLGQAPRGYNEQYF. The CDR3 DNA reads as TGCAGTGCTAGAGATCTGGGACAGGCCCCCCGCGGCTACAATGAGCAGTACTTC.

This sequence joins TRBV20-1 and TRBJ1-2, with TRBD1 as a possible D gene (6 bases). The CDR3 is made up of 13 amino acids. The germline V and J ends were trimmed by 0 bases and 3 bases, with 8 bases remaining between them. Germline values: CDR1 DFQATT, CDR2 SNEGSKA (reference sequence). DNA of the CDR3: TGCAGTGCTAGAGATAAGGGGGACTATGGCTACACCTTC. It specifies CSARDKGDYGYTF.

The chain joins TRBV6-2 or TRBV6-3 to TRBJ2-1, with a tentative D call TRBD2 (6 bases). The V and J ends lost 0 bases and 10 bases respectively, with 25 bases between them. This CDR3 contains 18 residues. The V gene's germline CDR1 is MNHEY and CDR2 SVGEGT. The CDR3 nucleotides read TGTGCCAGCAGTTACTCGAGCCAGAAAGAATTACAACGGGGGGAGCAGTTCTTC. Translating it yields CASSYSSQKELQRGEQFF.

The rearrangement joins TRBV29-1 to TRBJ2-7, with 8 positions matching TRBD1. The CDR3 runs to 12 residues. Germline lookup yields CDR1 SQVTM and CDR2 ANQGSEA. V was pared by 8 bases and J by 6 bases, with 9 bases of the junction left unmatched. Here the CDR3 reads CSIRTGLTEQYF. CDR3 in DNA: TGCAGCATCAGGACAGGGCTCACCGAGCAGTACTTC.

The chain employs TRBV28 and TRBJ2-7; no clear D gene. The germline V and J ends were trimmed by 0 bases and 1 base, with 10 bases remaining between them. This CDR3 contains 15 residues. CDR1 and CDR2 (germline): MDHEN, SYDVKM. The CDR3 DNA sequence: TGTGCCAGCAGTTTATGGGCCAGCCGGTCCTACGAGCAGTACTTC. It translates to CASSLWASRSYEQYF.

This clonotype was detected a few times. The chain uses TRBV20-1 and TRBJ2-1; 11 positions agree with TRBD2. V lost 6 bases, J lost 2 bases, and 15 bases stayed unmatched. CDR1 and CDR2 (germline): DFQATT, SNEGSKA (reference sequence). CDR3 length equals 18 residues. Here the CDR3 reads CSAAPSGRPLGPYNEQFF. CDR3 in DNA: TGCAGTGCAGCCCCTAGCGGGAGGCCCCTAGGCCCCTACAATGAGCAGTTCTTC.